This T cell receptor beta chain was identified during a study of blood T cell repertoires in COVID-19. The overall study: Whether acute or convalescent, the COVID-19 samples came from the United States, Italy and Spain. From T cells, B-cell-depleted T cells, or PBMCs came the material, which was cDNA or gDNA.

This CDR3 has 16 amino acids. V was trimmed by 0 bases and J by 7 bases, leaving 14 bases between them. CDR1 is SGDLS, CDR2 YYNGEE, per germline. As processed by the authors: The authors estimated nucleated cell counts from reference gene primer amplification. TCRdb's copy holds only in-frame clones and misses some; the assay was immunoSEQ multiplex PCR. The V and J calls and clone size come from that table; D and trimming were worked out from the DNA. The sample contains 380,000 or so clones, 81% of which appear only once. The sample taken for sequencing was peripheral blood. The clonotype comes from a human donor with acute or convalescent COVID-19. The donor label of this sample is uncertain. The V call is TRBV9, the J call TRBJ1-6; D remains unclear. CDR3 bases: TGTGCCAGCAGCGTAGCCCTTGGCAATCTCAATTCACCCCTCCACTTT. Amino acid sequence: CASSVALGNLNSPLHF.